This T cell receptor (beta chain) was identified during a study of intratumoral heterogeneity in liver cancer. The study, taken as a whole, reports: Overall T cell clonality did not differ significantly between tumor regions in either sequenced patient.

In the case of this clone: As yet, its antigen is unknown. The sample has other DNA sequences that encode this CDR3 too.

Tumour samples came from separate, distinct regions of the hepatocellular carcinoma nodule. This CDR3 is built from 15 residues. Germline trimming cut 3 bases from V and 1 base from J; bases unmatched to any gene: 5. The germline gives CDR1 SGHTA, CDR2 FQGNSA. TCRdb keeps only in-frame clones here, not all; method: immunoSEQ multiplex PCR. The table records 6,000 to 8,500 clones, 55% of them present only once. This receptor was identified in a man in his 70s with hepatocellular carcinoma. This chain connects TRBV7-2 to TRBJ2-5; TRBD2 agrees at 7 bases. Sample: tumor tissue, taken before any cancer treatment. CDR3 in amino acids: CASSFQRGRQETQYF. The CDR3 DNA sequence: TGTGCCAGCAGCTTCCAGCGGGGACGCCAAGAGACCCAGTACTTC.